The text below deals with one T cell receptor beta chain. Its cognate antigen is unknown. These data come from a study of T cell responses to AZD1222 COVID-19 vaccine. Study outcomes and limitations: Donors in the cohort were predominantly white British and more often female, and clonal diversity was possibly underestimated. Only a handful of individuals given AZD1222 were seropositive at baseline. Epitopes outside B.1.351 and B.1.1.7 mutated regions reportedly drew nearly half of spike TCRs.

Germline V gene data show CDR1 as KGHSH and CDR2 as LQKENI. This CDR3 comprises 14 residues. V gave up 3 bases and J gave up 2 bases, with 8 bases separating them. The data were produced by immunoSEQ multiplex PCR, yet TCRdb's version contains in-frame clones alone and is incomplete. Counted here are tens of thousands of clones, under 95% occurring once; the ten biggest clones make up around 3%. The chain links TRBV18 to TRBJ1-5; D gene ambiguous. This specimen was peripheral blood, taken on day 0 of AZD1222 vaccination. This clonotype was sampled from an adult in good health. Here the CDR3 reads CASSPDNGNQPQHF. The CDR3 nucleotides read TGTGCCAGCTCACCCGACAACGGCAATCAGCCCCAGCATTTT.